Below are 27 T cell receptor beta chains sequenced from a single sample in a study of regulatory T cells in long-lasting Graves disease. Stated time point: newly diagnosed GD, antithyroid drugs for less than 3 months. There was RNA extracted from PBMCs, and the TCR library was made from it. TCR beta libraries were built with iRepertoire HTBI primers and Arm-PCR of CDR3 regions. TCRdb re-called the multiplex PCR reads with MiXCR, one entry per CDR3 protein. The sample includes a few hundred thousand distinct CDR3 sequences, roughly 18% of them seen just once. These same data were also listed under a study on T cells in Graves' hyperthyroidism and ophthalmopathy.

The sequencing used peripheral blood mononuclear cells (PBMCs), collected at new diagnosis, from a patient treated with antithyroid drugs. Receptors originate from a woman aged 30 to 39 with Graves disease.

This clonotype was seen repeatedly, ten times or more. This chain connects TRBV5-6 to TRBJ1-2; D is uncertain. Deletions cut 3 bases from V and 9 bases from J, with 9 bases between. Germline loops: CDR1 SGHDT, CDR2 YYEEEE. This CDR3 contains 11 residues. CDR3 loop: CASSSLGSYTF. The CDR3, as DNA: TGTGCCAGCAGCTCCTTGGGGAGCTACACCTTC.

This clonotype was seen at least ten times. CDR3 region: CSARDTISGGGNTIYF. The CDR3 DNA follows: TGCAGTGCTAGAGATACCATTTCGGGGGGTGGAAACACCATATATTTT. V usage is TRBV20-1 and J usage is TRBJ1-3, with D perhaps matching TRBD1 (5 bases). The V end lost 0 bases, the J end lost 3 bases, and 15 bases lay between the germline ends. CDR3 length: 16 residues. CDR1 and CDR2 (germline): DFQATT, SNEGSKA (reference sequence).

At least ten counts were recorded for this clonotype. This chain uses TRBV4-2 with TRBJ2-2; D unresolved. Trimming took 0 bases from V and 6 from J, leaving 11 bases between them. Germline CDR1 reads LGHNA; CDR2 reads YNFKEQ. The CDR3 is 15 amino acids. CDR3 coding DNA: TGTGCCAGCAGCCAAGATAAGGGTAGGGCCGGGGAGCTGTTTTTT. It yields the protein CASSQDKGRAGELFF.

Worth noting for this clonotype: A read error is likely here: a far larger clone is one base away. V and J are TRBV7-9 and TRBJ1-6; possibly TRBD1 for D (5 bases). Per germline, CDR1 SEHNR and CDR2 FQNEAQ (reference sequence). V gave up 2 bases and J gave up 9 bases, with 23 bases separating them. There are 18 residues in the CDR3. Here the CDR3 DNA reads TGTGCCAGCAGCTTAACGCGGAATAGGTGGGGACGGTGTTCACCCCTCCACTTT. It is translated as CASSLTRNRWGRCSPLHF.

This clonotype was recorded once. The chain links TRBV6-2 or TRBV6-3 to TRBJ2-1, with 13 bases matching TRBD2. The trim removed 2 bases at V and 5 bases at J, leaving 9 bases unmatched. The CDR3 covers 18 residues. Germline V gene data show CDR1 as MNHEY and CDR2 as SVGEGT. The CDR3 spells CASSYQHAGTSGDNEQFF. CDR3 nucleotides: TGTGCCAGCAGTTACCAACACGCCGGGACTAGCGGGGACAATGAGCAGTTCTTC.

V gene TRBV4-1 combines with J gene TRBJ2-6; D ambiguous. This CDR3 comprises 15 residues. The V gene's germline CDR1 is MGHRA and CDR2 YSYEKL. Trimming cost V 0 bases and J 4 bases, with 7 bases left between them. CDR3 region: CASSQEVTGANVLTF. CDR3 nucleotides: TGCGCCAGCAGCCAAGAGGTTACGGGGGCCAACGTCCTGACTTTC.

This clonotype occurred many times. The CDR3 protein is CASSSGTGLGTGELFF. CDR3 nucleotides: TGTGCCAGCAGCTCGGGGACAGGGTTGGGGACCGGGGAGCTGTTTTTT. This chain uses TRBV7-9 with TRBJ2-2; 9 bases are a match to TRBD1. CDR1 and CDR2 from the germline V gene are SEHNR and FQNEAQ (reference sequence). This CDR3 is 16 amino acids long. V lost 4 bases to trimming and J lost 5 bases; unmatched junction nucleotides: 8.

This clonotype was counted many times. The chain carries TRBV29-1 and TRBJ2-1, with TRBD2 identical over 11 bases. With 5 bases clipped from V and 10 bases from J, the junction kept 10 bases outside the gene matches. The CDR3 runs 14 residues. Germline values: CDR1 SQVTM, CDR2 ANQGSEA. CDR3 in amino acids: CSVRTSGGLGEQFF. The CDR3 DNA sequence: TGCAGCGTTCGAACTAGCGGGGGTCTCGGCGAGCAGTTCTTC.

This clonotype came up many times. The chain recombines TRBV7-9 with TRBJ2-7; D not certain. The length of the CDR3 is 15 residues. Germline assignment: CDR1 SEHNR and CDR2 FQNEAQ (reference sequence). The V end was cut by 5 bases, the J end by 3 bases, with 17 bases between. The CDR3 nucleotides read TGTGCCAGCAGCGTGAACCGAGGACGCAGCTACGAGCAGTACTTC. This translates into CASSVNRGRSYEQYF.

This clonotype came up many times. V usage is TRBV3-1 and J usage is TRBJ1-1; maybe TRBD1 (5 bases). CDR1 LGHDT and CDR2 YNNKEL come from the germline V gene (reference sequence). The ends were cut back, 1 base at V and 0 bases at J, with 9 bases in the middle. This CDR3 is built from 15 residues. The CDR3: CASSQGGRMNTEAFF. The CDR3 bases are TGTGCCAGCAGCCAAGGGGGACGGATGAACACTGAAGCTTTCTTT.

There are many counts of this clonotype. This chain joins TRBV11-2 and TRBJ2-2; perhaps D is TRBD1 or TRBD2 (5 bases each). The germline V and J ends were trimmed by 7 bases and 9 bases, with 21 bases remaining between them. CDR1 is SGHAT and CDR2 is FQNNGV in the germline V gene. The CDR3 loop spans 15 amino acids. CDR3 in DNA: TGTGCCAGCACCCCGCTTCGGGGCTCCTCTAGGGAGCTGTTTTTT. The encoded protein is CASTPLRGSSRELFF.

This clonotype appeared many times. This chain joins TRBV6-1 and TRBJ1-1; no definite D call. The germline V and J ends were trimmed by 3 bases and 3 bases, with 5 bases remaining between them. The CDR3 covers 12 residues. Germline V gene sequence: CDR1 MNHNS, CDR2 SASEGT. CDR3: CASSERDTEAFF. CDR3 in DNA: TGTGCCAGCAGTGAGCGCGACACTGAAGCTTTCTTT.

On this clonotype: This may come from a read error, since a much larger clone is one base off. This chain links TRBV14 with TRBJ2-7; D gene uncertain. V was clipped by 3 bases and J by 4 bases, with 4 bases between them. The CDR3 length is 11 residues. Germline CDR1 is SGHDN and CDR2 is FVKESK. CDR3 protein: CASSQMYEQYF. The CDR3 DNA reads as TGTGCCAGCAGCCAGATGTACGAGCAGTACTTC.

The table lists this clonotype with many counts. Germline and junction disagree at one end, which may indicate a read error. CDR3 in DNA: TGCGCCAGCCGCCCGACAGGGCCTGGAAACACCATATATTTT. This translates into CASRPTGPGNTIYF. V is TRBV7-9 and J is TRBJ1-3; 7 positions agree with TRBD1. The CDR3 is 14 amino acids. CDR1 and CDR2 (germline): SEHNR, FQNEAQ (reference sequence).

V and J are TRBV11-2 and TRBJ2-5; 12 bases map to TRBD2. Germline V gives CDR1 SGHAT, CDR2 FQNNGV. With V trimmed by 1 base and J by 5 bases, 2 bases remained unmatched. The CDR3 contains 15 residues. The CDR3 region has the DNA TGTGCCAGCAGCTTAGCTAGCGGGGGGGCCGAGACCCAGTACTTC. It specifies CASSLASGGAETQYF.

This clonotype has a count of ten or more. V and J are TRBV11-3 and TRBJ2-1; a possible D gene is TRBD1 (6 bases). CDR1 is SGHNT and CDR2 is YENEEA in the germline V gene. Trimming left V 6 bases short and J 6 bases short, with 9 bases between. The CDR3 spans 12 residues. The CDR3 DNA follows: TGTGCCAGCAGTCGACAGGCCAATGAGCAGTTCTTC. This encodes CASSRQANEQFF.

This clonotype was seen many times. The chain has TRBV5-1 and TRBJ1-5, with 7 nucleotides matching TRBD1. The ends lost 6 bases at V and 1 base at J; junction bases unmatched: 7. Germline CDR1 reads SGHRS; CDR2 reads YFSETQ. The CDR3 extends over 15 amino acids. The CDR3 here is CASIKTGRSNQPQHF. The CDR3, as DNA: TGCGCCAGCATCAAGACAGGGAGGAGCAATCAGCCCCAGCATTTT.

This clonotype was seen repeatedly, ten times or more. The V gene is TRBV20-1, the J gene TRBJ1-1; perhaps TRBD1 as D (5 bases). Germline lookup yields CDR1 DFQATT and CDR2 SNEGSKA (reference sequence). CDR3 size: 13 residues. V was pared by 6 bases and J by 6 bases, with 17 bases between. The CDR3 DNA reads TGCAGTGCCTGGGACTCAAGAACCGCTGAAGCTTTCTTT. It specifies CSAWDSRTAEAFF.

The sample holds many counts of this clonotype. V gene TRBV7-6 combines with J gene TRBJ1-2; TRBD1 matches at 10 bases. The CDR3 has 15 amino acids. J gave up 6 bases and V 6 bases, and 10 bases lay outside the gene matches. Per the germline V gene, CDR1 is SGHVS and CDR2 is FNYEAQ. The CDR3 reads CASSPTPGTGDGYTF. The CDR3 DNA is TGTGCCAGCAGTCCAACTCCCGGGACAGGGGATGGCTACACCTTC.

The sample holds many counts of this clonotype. J is TRBJ1-4 and V is TRBV20-1, with D perhaps TRBD1 (6 bases). V was cut by 6 bases and J by 4 bases, with 12 bases left in between. Germline assignment: CDR1 DFQATT and CDR2 SNEGSKA (reference sequence). This CDR3 contains 13 residues. CDR3 sequence reads: CSAYGQSNEKLFF. CDR3 nucleotide sequence: TGCAGTGCCTATGGACAGAGTAATGAAAAACTGTTTTTT.

This clonotype was seen ten or more times. J is TRBJ2-2 and V is TRBV20-1; no firm D call. The V gene lost 8 bases and the J gene lost 3 bases, with 13 bases spanning the gap. The CDR3 runs to 13 residues. The germline V gene encodes CDR1 DFQATT and CDR2 SNEGSKA (reference sequence). CDR3 loop: CSTQGAYTGELFF. DNA for the CDR3: TGCAGTACCCAAGGAGCATACACCGGGGAGCTGTTTTTT.

The table lists this clonotype with many counts. V usage is TRBV12-3 or TRBV12-4 and J usage is TRBJ2-6, with D maybe TRBD1 (5 bases). Trimming took off 0 bases at V and 4 bases at J, with 10 bases between the two ends. CDR3 length: 16 amino acids. The CDR3 nucleotides are TGTGCCAGCAGTTTAGCGCTGGGGCCCGGGGCCAACGTCCTGACTTTC. Translation gives CASSLALGPGANVLTF.

This clonotype occurred many times. The chain is built from TRBV2 and TRBJ1-1; D is unresolved. The CDR3 runs 13 residues. In germline, CDR1 is SNHLY, CDR2 FYNNEI. V shed 2 bases and J shed 6 bases, with 10 bases lying between them. CDR3 region: CASSESLVSEAFF. DNA of the CDR3: TGTGCCAGCAGTGAAAGTTTAGTGTCTGAAGCTTTCTTT. The full variable domain, rest sourced from reference TRBV2 and TRBJ1-1, is EPEVTQTPSHQVTQMGQEVILRCVPISNHLYFYWYRQILGQKVEFLVSFYNNEISEKSEIFDDQFSVERPDGSNFTLKIRSTKLEDSAMYFCASSESLVSEAFFGQGTRLTVV.

This chain uses TRBV10-1 with TRBJ2-2; D is tentatively TRBD1 or TRBD2 (5 bases each). V lost 0 bases and J 6 bases, leaving 14 bases between the germline ends. CDR3 length: 16 residues. Germline-derived CDR1 and CDR2 are WNHNN and SYGVQD (reference sequence). The CDR3 bases are TGCGCCAGCAGTGAGTCCGGGACCCCCTTGGCCGGGGAGCTGTTTTTT. Protein sequence: CASSESGTPLAGELFF.

This clonotype showed up many times. The chain is built from TRBV12-3 or TRBV12-4 and TRBJ2-6; D call uncertain. The V end was cut by 3 bases, the J end by 2 bases, with 5 bases between. This CDR3 contains 14 residues. The CDR3 protein is CASSFAAGANVLTF. CDR3 DNA sequence: TGTGCCAGCAGTTTCGCAGCTGGGGCCAACGTCCTGACTTTC.

This clonotype was detected many times. Its ends do not fully match the called genes, so a read error is possible. V gene TRBV5-1 combines with J gene TRBJ1-1, with unresolved D. CDR3 size: 13 residues. Germline CDR1 SGHRS, CDR2 YFSETQ. This CDR3 is CASSSWINTEAFF. CDR3 nucleotide sequence: TGTGCCAGCAGCTCTTGGATCAACACTGAAGCTTTCTTT.

Ten or more counts support this clonotype. The J gene is TRBJ1-1, the V gene TRBV9; D possibly corresponds to TRBD1 (6 bases). The CDR3 contains 16 residues. The germline V and J ends were trimmed by 4 bases and 4 bases, with 20 bases remaining between them. Germline lookup yields CDR1 SGDLS and CDR2 YYNGEE. The CDR3 DNA reads TGTGCCAGCAGCCCCATCCACCGGGTCAGGGGCACTGAAGCTTTCTTT. Its translation: CASSPIHRVRGTEAFF. The variable domain in full, completed from reference TRBV9 and TRBJ1-1, reads DSGVTQTPKHLITATGQRVTLRCSPRSGDLSVYWYQQSLDQGLQFLIQYYNGEERAKGNILERFSAQQFPDLHSELNLSSLELGDSALYFCASSPIHRVRGTEAFFGQGTRLTVV.